These 16 T cell receptor beta chains originate from one sample sequenced in a study of blood T cell repertoires in COVID-19. The method was immunoSEQ multiplex PCR; TCRdb's version includes in-frame clones alone and lacks a portion of them. In the table there are some 65,000 clones, roughly 91% of which are singletons. Sequencing was performed on peripheral blood. The receptors here all came from a man aged 50 or older with COVID-19, enrolled during active disease.

The table lists this clone with a few counts. The V call is TRBV4-1, the J call TRBJ2-7, with 10 bases matching TRBD2. Germline V lookup: CDR1 MGHRA, CDR2 YSYEKL. The junction had 12 bases not matched to a gene; V was cut back by 0 bases and J by 1 base. The CDR3 is 19 amino acids. Here the CDR3 DNA reads TGCGCCAGCAGCCAAGACCTCCTCCTGACTAGCGGGCCGTCCTACGAGCAGTACTTC. The encoded protein is CASSQDLLLTSGPSYEQYF.

The CDR3 region has the DNA TGTGCCACCAGTGATTTCAGGGGTGGATTAGGCACAGATACGCAGTATTTT. Amino acids: CATSDFRGGLGTDTQYF. The J gene is TRBJ2-3, the V gene TRBV24-1; TRBD1 might be the D (6 bases). Trimming pared 1 base from V and 1 base from J, leaving 14 bases between. Germline-derived CDR1 and CDR2 are KGHDR and SFDVKD. The CDR3 sequence is 17 residues long.

The V and J genes are TRBV10-3 and TRBJ1-1; 10 nucleotides agree with TRBD1. Unmatched junction bases numbered 6, after V lost 8 bases and J lost 3 bases. This CDR3 spans 14 amino acids. CDR1 ENHRY and CDR2 SYGVKD come from the germline V gene. The CDR3: CAIRGGTGDTEAFF. CDR3 nucleotide sequence: TGTGCCATCCGGGGGGGGACAGGGGACACTGAAGCTTTCTTT.

The chain combines TRBV19 with TRBJ2-6; TRBD1 aligns across 7 bases. V dropped 5 bases and J dropped 2; count of bases not matched to a gene: 6. CDR3 length equals 16 residues. CDR1 and CDR2 from the germline V gene are LNHDA and SQIVND (reference sequence). CDR3 amino acids: CASSWDQGAGANVLTF. CDR3 nucleotide sequence: TGTGCCAGTAGTTGGGATCAGGGGGCTGGGGCCAACGTCCTGACTTTC.

V and J are TRBV7-2 and TRBJ2-3, with 7 positions matching TRBD2. This CDR3 contains 15 residues. The V gene's germline CDR1 is SGHTA and CDR2 FQGNSA. V trimming: 5 bases; J trimming: 2 bases; junction bases outside the gene matches: 7. The CDR3 region is CASSPGGINTDTQYF. The DNA for the CDR3 is TGTGCCAGCAGCCCGGGGGGAATCAACACAGATACGCAGTATTTT.

The chain joins TRBV4-1 to TRBJ1-4; a possible D gene is TRBD1 (6 bases). Trimming shortened V by 1 base and J by 0 bases, and 21 bases separated the two germline ends. The germline V gene has CDR1 MGHRA and CDR2 YSYEKL. There are 20 residues in the CDR3. CDR3 coding DNA: TGCGCCAGCAGCCAAGGGGCCTTCACAGGGAGCTTTGCAACTAATGAAAAACTGTTTTTT. The encoded protein is CASSQGAFTGSFATNEKLFF.

The CDR3 region is CASSQGANTGELFF. CDR3 DNA: TGTGCCAGCAGTCAGGGCGCGAACACCGGGGAGCTGTTTTTT. The chain carries TRBV6-2 or TRBV6-3 and TRBJ2-2; maybe TRBD1 (5 bases). The ends were cut back, 5 bases at V and 0 bases at J, with 7 bases in the middle. Germline CDR1 and CDR2: MNHEY and SVGEGT. This CDR3 has 14 amino acids.

This chain links TRBV28 with TRBJ1-6; 8 nucleotides align to TRBD1. Looked up from germline, CDR1 is MDHEN and CDR2 is SYDVKM. J lost 6 bases, V lost 10 bases, and 8 bases had no gene match. The CDR3 is 14 amino acids. CDR3 sequence reads: CATAPQGGNSPLHF. The CDR3 region has the DNA TGTGCCACCGCCCCACAGGGGGGTAATTCACCCCTCCACTTT.

V usage is TRBV19 and J usage is TRBJ2-3, with TRBD2 identical over 10 bases. Germline assignment: CDR1 LNHDA and CDR2 SQIVND (reference sequence). V lost 1 base to trimming and J lost 4 bases; unmatched junction nucleotides: 2. CDR3 length: 15 amino acids. The chain's CDR3 is CASSIGAGGADTQYF. CDR3 DNA: TGTGCCAGTAGTATAGGAGCGGGAGGGGCAGATACGCAGTATTTT.

The rearrangement joins TRBV6-6 to TRBJ2-1, with D unclear. The CDR3 extends over 15 amino acids. The germline CDR1 and CDR2 sequences are MNHNY and SVGAGI (reference sequence). The V end was cut by 4 bases, the J end by 3 bases, with 13 bases between. In DNA form, the CDR3 reads TGTGCCAGCAGTTCCCTAGTGGGTGGCTACAATGAGCAGTTCTTC. Protein: CASSSLVGGYNEQFF.

The V call is TRBV27, the J call TRBJ2-7, with TRBD1 identical over 7 bases. Germline V lookup: CDR1 MNHEY, CDR2 SMNVEV (reference sequence). The junction had 9 bases not matched to a gene; V was cut back by 8 bases and J by 2 bases. The CDR3 consists of 14 residues. The chain's CDR3 is CASGPRTGAYEQYF. DNA of the CDR3: TGTGCCAGCGGACCCCGGACAGGCGCCTACGAGCAGTACTTC.

The gene calls are TRBV6-5 and TRBJ2-4, with D perhaps TRBD1 (5 bases). Per the germline V gene, CDR1 is MNHEY and CDR2 is SVGAGI. Trimming removed 6 bases at V and 3 bases at J, with 12 bases between. The CDR3 has 14 residues. The CDR3 here is CASRADSNKNIQYF. The CDR3 DNA sequence: TGTGCCAGCAGGGCCGACAGTAACAAAAACATTCAGTACTTC.

The chain uses TRBV28 and TRBJ2-1; 9 bases map to TRBD2. V dropped 3 bases and J dropped 4; count of bases not matched to a gene: 4. The CDR3 is 15 amino acids. The germline V gene has CDR1 MDHEN and CDR2 SYDVKM. The CDR3 DNA follows: TGTGCCAGCAGTTTCACTAGCGGGTTTTACAATGAGCAGTTCTTC. Protein sequence: CASSFTSGFYNEQFF. Looking up the rest from reference TRBV28 and TRBJ2-1 gives the full variable domain: DVKVTQSSRYLVKRTGEKVFLECVQDMDHENMFWYRQDPGLGLRLIYFSYDVKMKEKGDIPEGYSVSREKKERFSLILESASTNQTSMYLCASSFTSGFYNEQFFGPGTRLTVL.

The V and J genes are TRBV24-1 and TRBJ2-3, with TRBD2 identical over 11 bases. The CDR3 sequence is 20 residues long. CDR1 and CDR2 (germline): KGHDR, SFDVKD. The V gene end was trimmed by 0 bases and the J gene end by 4 bases; junction bases not matched to a gene: 14. The CDR3 loop is CATSDLSSGRNLGPADTQYF. CDR3 nucleotide sequence: TGTGCCACCAGTGATTTGTCTAGCGGGAGGAATCTCGGCCCCGCAGATACGCAGTATTTT.

This chain links TRBV28 with TRBJ1-1, with TRBD1 matching over 7 bases. There are 15 residues in the CDR3. Germline CDR1 and CDR2: MDHEN and SYDVKM. V lost 6 bases, J lost 0 bases, and 7 bases stayed unmatched. CDR3 sequence: CASRNRQGLNTEAFF. CDR3 nucleotides: TGTGCCAGCAGGAATAGACAGGGATTGAACACTGAAGCTTTCTTT.

The chain has TRBV6-6 and TRBJ2-5, with 7 bases aligning to TRBD1. V shed 6 bases, J shed 5 bases, and the junction held 6 bases outside the gene matches. The CDR3 runs 13 residues. Germline V gene sequence: CDR1 MNHNY, CDR2 SVGAGI (reference sequence). CDR3 bases: TGTGCCAGCAGAAAGGGGGCCGGGGAGACCCAGTACTTC. Translated, it gives CASRKGAGETQYF.